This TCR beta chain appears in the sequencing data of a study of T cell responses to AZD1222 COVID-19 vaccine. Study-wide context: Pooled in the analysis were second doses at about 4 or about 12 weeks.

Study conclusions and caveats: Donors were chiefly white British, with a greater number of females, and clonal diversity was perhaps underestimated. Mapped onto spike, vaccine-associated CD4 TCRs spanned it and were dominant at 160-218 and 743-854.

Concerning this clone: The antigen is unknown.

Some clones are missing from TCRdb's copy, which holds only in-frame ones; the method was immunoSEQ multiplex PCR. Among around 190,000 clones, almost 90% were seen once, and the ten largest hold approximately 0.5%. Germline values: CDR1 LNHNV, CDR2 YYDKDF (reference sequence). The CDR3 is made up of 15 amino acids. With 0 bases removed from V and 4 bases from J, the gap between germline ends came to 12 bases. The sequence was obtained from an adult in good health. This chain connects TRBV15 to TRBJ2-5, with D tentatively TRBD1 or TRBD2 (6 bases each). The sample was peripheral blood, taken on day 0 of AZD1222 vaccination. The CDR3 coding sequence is TGTGCCACCAGCAGAGAAGGGGGGTTGGGAGAGACCCAGTACTTC. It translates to CATSREGGLGETQYF.